A selection of T cell receptor beta chains follows, all from one sample in a study of blood T cell repertoires in COVID-19. Repertoires were generated with immunoSEQ multiplex PCR, while TCRdb's copy carries only in-frame clones and drops some. Among fewer than 250,000 clones listed, approximately 86% were seen once. The sample taken for sequencing was peripheral blood. These receptors were collected from a man aged 55 to 70 with acute or convalescent COVID-19. Both conserved end residues are part of each CDR3.

V	J	CDR3
TRBV11-2	TRBJ1-1	CASSLTVNTEAFF
TRBV4-3	TRBJ1-4	CASSQAKFATNEKLFF
TRBV9	TRBJ2-5	CASSGGGEETQYF
TRBV6-5	TRBJ2-5	CASSVAGGPRETQYF
TRBV27	TRBJ2-7	CASSPGLGSGEQYF
TRBV7-9	TRBJ2-2	CASSPRYTGELFF
TRBV12-3/TRBV12-4	TRBJ2-5	CASSSDSQETQYF
TRBV15	TRBJ1-3	CATTRREGSGGTIYF
TRBV11-2	TRBJ2-3	CASSSTGTSGGTQYF
TRBV19	TRBJ1-3	CASNAGSGNTIYF
TRBV29-1	TRBJ2-1	CSARLAGVGEQFF
TRBV15	TRBJ1-1	CATSRVGSHEAFF
TRBV6-2/TRBV6-3	TRBJ2-4	CASSQVVGTKNIQYF
TRBV9	TRBJ2-7	CASSVESAGEQYF
TRBV9	TRBJ1-1	CASSSNRGRPERNTEAFF
TRBV5-1	TRBJ1-2	CASSFGRDRANYGYTF
TRBV28	TRBJ1-2	CASKTKGANYGYTF
TRBV9	TRBJ2-3	CASSHGTSGVLSTDTQYF
TRBV18	TRBJ1-5	CASSPLERGQHQPQHF
TRBV5-6	TRBJ2-1	CASSLRTSGYNEQFF
TRBV6-5	TRBJ1-2	CASRKGQGNYGYTF
TRBV3-1/TRBV3-2	TRBJ1-2	CASSPTRDGLNYGYTF